The entry below gives a single T cell receptor (beta chain) sequence along with its context. This clone was recorded a few times. What antigen it recognizes has not been identified. Within one base of it there is no much larger clone, and no base qualities were kept. The sample belongs to a study of shared T cell receptors in the human thymus (dated by TCRdb to the early 2020s). For context, the study as a whole: The study examined how the human thymus generates shared, self-reactive T-cell receptor alpha chains.

Library preparation employed the immunoSEQ multiplex PCR assay. The clones in this table, taken by TCRdb from immuneACCESS, are in-frame only. Not every clone is retained; where verified, under half of the shortfall comes from an unresolved V gene, and the cause of the rest is unknown. The sample table contains approximately 490,000 clones; only one count was recorded for approximately 78% of them. 0.013% of the sample belongs to the ten largest clones. CDR1 and CDR2 are read off the germline V gene (reference sequence) as SEHNR and FQNEAQ. Trimming takes 4 bases from V and 4 bases from J, and the germline ends sit 8 bases apart. The CDR3 measures 13 amino acids from cysteine to phenylalanine. Just CDR3 DNA is preserved here, 39 bases in frame from base 1. These data also featured in a second study, about human thymus T cells. That second publication adds: The donors were immunologically healthy infants in Finland who had open corrective cardiac surgery for congenital heart defects. Thymus tissue was collected as surgical resects that were removed during corrective cardiac surgery. Biased V and J gene segment usage appeared to be present in both thymic and peripheral blood repertoires. The related research reported highly overlapping thymic TCR repertoires among unrelated individuals. The study characterized TCR alpha and beta repertoires from roughly 8 infant thymus samples and a few related peripheral blood samples. The infant donors were roughly 7 to 244 days old, and the cohort included five or six males and a couple of females. Thymocytes were mechanically released from the tissue and were stored as pellets of about 9-33 million cells at -70 degrees C. A QIAsymphony instrument was used to extract genomic DNA from the frozen cell pellets. TCRB and TCRAD loci were amplified from a standardized quantity of quality-controlled genomic DNA using the immunoSEQ multiplex PCR assay. The amplicons spanned the V(D)J region and were long enough to cover the CDR3 and allow V and J genes to be identified. The amplicons were sequenced on an Illumina platform via the commercial immunoSEQ service. Primer bias and sequencing errors were corrected using previously described methods, and TCRAD and TCRB definitions followed the IMGT database. The repertoires were analysed using immunoSEQ Analyzer 3.0 and VDJTools for basic statistics, V/J segment usage, diversity estimates, rarefaction and pairwise overlap. Diversity was estimated with Chao1, ChaoE, Efron-Thisted, Shannon and inverse Simpson indices, and also on datasets down-sampled to the smallest sample. Repertoire overlap used strict matching of CDR3 nucleotide sequence, V gene and J gene, with Jaccard-based multidimensional scaling clustering. Thymus samples yielded on average about 810,000 unique TCRB clonotypes, compared with 65,000 to 100,000 from blood samples.

The sequence links TRBV7-9 to TRBJ1-5; the D gene cannot be resolved reliably. This TCR was recovered from a boy under three years old with a congenital heart defect. Donor details come from another sample of the same person, matched by shared clones. Sequencing was done on a sample of thymocytes. The CDR3 in this case is CASSSHTNQPQHF. Here is the DNA: TGTGCCAGCAGCTCTCACACGAATCAGCCCCAGCATTTT.